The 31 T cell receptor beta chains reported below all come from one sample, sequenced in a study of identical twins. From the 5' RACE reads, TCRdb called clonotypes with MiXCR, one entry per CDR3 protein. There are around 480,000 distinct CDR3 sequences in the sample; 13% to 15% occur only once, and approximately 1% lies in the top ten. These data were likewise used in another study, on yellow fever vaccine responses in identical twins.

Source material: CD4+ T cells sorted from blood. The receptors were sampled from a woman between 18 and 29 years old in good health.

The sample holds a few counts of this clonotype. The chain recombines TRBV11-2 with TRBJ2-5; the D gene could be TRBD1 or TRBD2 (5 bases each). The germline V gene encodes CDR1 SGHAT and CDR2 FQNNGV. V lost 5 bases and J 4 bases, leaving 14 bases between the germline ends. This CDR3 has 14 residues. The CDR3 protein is CASSPYGGSETQYF. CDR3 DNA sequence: TGTGCCAGCAGCCCCTATGGGGGTTCAGAGACCCAGTACTTC. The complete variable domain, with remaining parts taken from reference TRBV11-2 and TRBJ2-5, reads EAGVAQSPRYKIIEKRQSVAFWCNPISGHATLYWYQQILGQGPKLLIQFQNNGVVDDSQLPKDRFSAERLKGVDSTLKIQPAKLEDSAVYLCASSPYGGSETQYFGPGTRLLVL.

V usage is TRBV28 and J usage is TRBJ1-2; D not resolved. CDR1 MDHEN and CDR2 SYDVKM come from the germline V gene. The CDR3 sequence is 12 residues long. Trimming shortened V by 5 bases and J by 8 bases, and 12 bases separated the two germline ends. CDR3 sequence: CASSIPLNGYTF. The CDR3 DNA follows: TGTGCCAGCAGTATTCCCCTTAACGGCTACACCTTC.

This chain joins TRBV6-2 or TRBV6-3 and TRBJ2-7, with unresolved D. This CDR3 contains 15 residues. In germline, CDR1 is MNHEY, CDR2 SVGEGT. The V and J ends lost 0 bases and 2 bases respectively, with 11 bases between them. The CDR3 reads CASSYSGRTTYEQYF. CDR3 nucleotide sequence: TGTGCCAGCAGTTACTCCGGACGGACCACCTACGAGCAGTACTTC.

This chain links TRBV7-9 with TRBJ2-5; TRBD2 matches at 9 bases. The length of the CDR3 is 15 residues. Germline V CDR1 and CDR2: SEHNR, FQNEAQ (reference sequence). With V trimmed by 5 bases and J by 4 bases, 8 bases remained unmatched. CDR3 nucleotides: TGTGCCAGCAGCACGGGACTAGCAATCCGAGAGACCCAGTACTTC. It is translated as CASSTGLAIRETQYF. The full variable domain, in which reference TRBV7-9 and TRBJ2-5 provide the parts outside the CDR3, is DTGVSQNPRHKITKRGQNVTFRCDPISEHNRLYWYRQTLGQGPEFLTYFQNEAQLEKSRLLSDRFSAERPKGSFSTLEIQRTEQGDSAMYLCASSTGLAIRETQYFGPGTRLLVL.

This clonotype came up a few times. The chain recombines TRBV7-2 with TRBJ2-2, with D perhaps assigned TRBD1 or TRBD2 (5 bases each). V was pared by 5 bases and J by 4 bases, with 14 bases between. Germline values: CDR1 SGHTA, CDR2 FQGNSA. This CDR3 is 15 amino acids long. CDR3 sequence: CASSRDHMSTGELFF. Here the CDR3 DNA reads TGTGCCAGCAGCCGGGACCACATGTCCACCGGGGAGCTGTTTTTT.

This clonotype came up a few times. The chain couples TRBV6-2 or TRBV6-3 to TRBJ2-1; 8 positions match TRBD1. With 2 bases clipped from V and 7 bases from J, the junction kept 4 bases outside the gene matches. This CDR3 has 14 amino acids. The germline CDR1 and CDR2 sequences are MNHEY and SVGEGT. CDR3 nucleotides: TGTGCCAGCAGTTACCAGGGGGCGAGGAATGAGCAGTTCTTC. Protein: CASSYQGARNEQFF.

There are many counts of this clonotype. CDR3 DNA: TGTGCCAGCAGCTTTTATCGGGCAGCGAATGAAAAACTGTTTTTT. It is translated as CASSFYRAANEKLFF. J is TRBJ1-4 and V is TRBV5-6; no clear D. This CDR3 comprises 15 residues. Germline CDR1 is SGHDT and CDR2 is YYEEEE. Between the trimmed V and J ends, which lost 2 bases and 5 bases, there was a span of 13 bases. Full variable domain (remainder filled in from reference TRBV5-6 and TRBJ1-4): DAGVTQSPTHLIKTRGQQVTLRCSPKSGHDTVSWYQQALGQGPQFIFQYYEEEERQRGNFPDRFSGHQFPNYSSELNVNALLLGDSALYLCASSFYRAANEKLFFGSGTQLSVL.

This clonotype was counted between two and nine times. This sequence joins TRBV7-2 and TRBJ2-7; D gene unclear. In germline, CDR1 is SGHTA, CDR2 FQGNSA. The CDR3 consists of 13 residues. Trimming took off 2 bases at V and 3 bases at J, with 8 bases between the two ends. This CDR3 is CASSLNKGYEQYF. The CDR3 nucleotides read TGTGCCAGCAGCTTAAATAAGGGCTACGAGCAGTACTTC.

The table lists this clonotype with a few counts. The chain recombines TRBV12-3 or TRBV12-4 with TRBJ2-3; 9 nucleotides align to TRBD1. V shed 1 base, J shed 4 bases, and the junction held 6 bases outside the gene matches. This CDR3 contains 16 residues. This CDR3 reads CASSLGTGVGADTQYF. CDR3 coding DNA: TGTGCCAGCAGTTTAGGGACAGGGGTCGGGGCAGATACGCAGTATTTT.

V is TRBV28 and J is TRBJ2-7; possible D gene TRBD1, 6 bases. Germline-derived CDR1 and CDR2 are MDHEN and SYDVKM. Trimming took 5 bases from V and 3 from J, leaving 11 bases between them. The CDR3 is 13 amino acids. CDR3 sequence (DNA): TGTGCCAGCAGTCATGGCAGGGGCTACGAGCAGTACTTC. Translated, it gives CASSHGRGYEQYF.

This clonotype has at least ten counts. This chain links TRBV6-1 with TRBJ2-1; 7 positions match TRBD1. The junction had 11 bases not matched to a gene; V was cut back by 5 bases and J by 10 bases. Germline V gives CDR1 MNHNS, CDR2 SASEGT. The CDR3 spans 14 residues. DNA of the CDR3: TGTGCCAGCAGTCCTGGGGACAGACATGCAGAGCAGTTCTTC. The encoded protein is CASSPGDRHAEQFF.

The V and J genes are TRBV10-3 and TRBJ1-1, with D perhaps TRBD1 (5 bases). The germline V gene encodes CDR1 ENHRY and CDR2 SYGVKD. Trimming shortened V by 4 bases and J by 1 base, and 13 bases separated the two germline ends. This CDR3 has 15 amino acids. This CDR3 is CAISGGPQQNTEAFF. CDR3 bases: TGTGCCATCAGTGGGGGACCACAGCAGAACACTGAAGCTTTCTTT.

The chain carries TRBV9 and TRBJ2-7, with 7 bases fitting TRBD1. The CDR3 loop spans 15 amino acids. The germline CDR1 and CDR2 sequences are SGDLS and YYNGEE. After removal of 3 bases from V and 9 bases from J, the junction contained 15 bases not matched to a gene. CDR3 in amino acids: CASSDRDSMSLGQYF. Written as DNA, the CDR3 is TGTGCCAGCAGCGACCGGGACAGCATGTCTTTGGGGCAGTACTTC.

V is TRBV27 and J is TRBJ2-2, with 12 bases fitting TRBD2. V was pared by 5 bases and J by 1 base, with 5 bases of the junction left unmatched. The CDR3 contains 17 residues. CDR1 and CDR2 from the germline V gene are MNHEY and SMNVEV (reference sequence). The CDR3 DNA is TGTGCCAGCAGTCTGTGGACTAGCGGGAAGAACACCGGGGAGCTGTTTTTT. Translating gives CASSLWTSGKNTGELFF.

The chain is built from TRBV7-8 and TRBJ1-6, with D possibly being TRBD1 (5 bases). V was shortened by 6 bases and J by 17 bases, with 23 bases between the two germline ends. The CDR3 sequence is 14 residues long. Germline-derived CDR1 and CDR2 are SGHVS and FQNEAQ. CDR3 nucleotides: TGTGCCAGCAGTCTCGGGACGGCGAATTCGTGGATCCACTTT. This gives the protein CASSLGTANSWIHF. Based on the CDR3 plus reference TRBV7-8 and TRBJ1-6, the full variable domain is GAGVSQSPRYKVAKRGQDVALRCDPISGHVSLFWYQQALGQGPEFLTYFQNEAQLDKSGLPSDRFFAERPEGSVSTLKIQRTQQEDSAVYLCASSLGTANSWIHFGNGTRLTVT.

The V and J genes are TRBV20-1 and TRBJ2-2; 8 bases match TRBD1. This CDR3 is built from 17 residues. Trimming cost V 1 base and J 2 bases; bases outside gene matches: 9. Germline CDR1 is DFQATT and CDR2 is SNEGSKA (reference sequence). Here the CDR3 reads CSARVTGGYSNTGELFF. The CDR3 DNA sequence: TGCAGTGCTAGAGTCACAGGGGGTTACAGCAACACCGGGGAGCTGTTTTTT.

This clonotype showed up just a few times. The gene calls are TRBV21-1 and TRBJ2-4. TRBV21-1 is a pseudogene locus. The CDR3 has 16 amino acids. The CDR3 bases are TGTGCCAGCAGCTGTGGACGTACGGTAGCCAAAAACATTCAGTACTTC. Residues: CASSCGRTVAKNIQYF.

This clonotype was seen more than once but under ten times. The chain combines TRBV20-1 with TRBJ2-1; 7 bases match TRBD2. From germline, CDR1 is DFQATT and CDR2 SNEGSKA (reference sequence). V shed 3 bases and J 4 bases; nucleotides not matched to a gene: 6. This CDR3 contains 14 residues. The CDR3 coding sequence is TGCAGTGCTAGTAGTGGCGGGGGATACAATGAGCAGTTCTTC. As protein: CSASSGGGYNEQFF.

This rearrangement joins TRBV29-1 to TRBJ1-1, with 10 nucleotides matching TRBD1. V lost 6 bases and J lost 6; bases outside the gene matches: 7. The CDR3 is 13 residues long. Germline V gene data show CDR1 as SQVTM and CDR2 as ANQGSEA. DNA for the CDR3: TGCAGCGTGAAAGGACAGGGGGACTCTGAAGCTTTCTTT. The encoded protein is CSVKGQGDSEAFF. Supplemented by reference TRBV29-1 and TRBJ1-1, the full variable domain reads SAVISQKPSRDICQRGTSLTIQCQVDSQVTMMFWYRQQPGQSLTLIATANQGSEATYESGFVIDKFPISRPNLTFSTLTVSNMSPEDSSIYLCSVKGQGDSEAFFGQGTRLTVV.

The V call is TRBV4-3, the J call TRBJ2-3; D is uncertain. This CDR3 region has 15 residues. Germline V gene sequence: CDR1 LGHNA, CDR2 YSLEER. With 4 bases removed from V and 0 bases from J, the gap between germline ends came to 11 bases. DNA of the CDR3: TGCGCCAGCAGCCCGCAGCTGCAAAGCACAGATACGCAGTATTTT. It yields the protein CASSPQLQSTDTQYF.

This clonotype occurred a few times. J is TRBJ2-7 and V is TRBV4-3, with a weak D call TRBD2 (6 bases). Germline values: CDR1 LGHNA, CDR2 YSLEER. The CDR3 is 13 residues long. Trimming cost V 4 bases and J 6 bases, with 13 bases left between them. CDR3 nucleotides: TGCGCCAGCAGCCTCATCGCCGGGGGCGAGCAGTACTTC. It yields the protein CASSLIAGGEQYF.

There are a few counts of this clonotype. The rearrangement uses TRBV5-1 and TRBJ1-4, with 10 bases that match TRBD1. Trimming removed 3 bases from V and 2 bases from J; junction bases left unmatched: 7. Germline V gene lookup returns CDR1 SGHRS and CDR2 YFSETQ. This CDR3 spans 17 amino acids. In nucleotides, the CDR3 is TGCGCCAGCAGCTCGGGAAGACAGGGGGCCACTAATGAAAAACTGTTTTTT. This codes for CASSSGRQGATNEKLFF.

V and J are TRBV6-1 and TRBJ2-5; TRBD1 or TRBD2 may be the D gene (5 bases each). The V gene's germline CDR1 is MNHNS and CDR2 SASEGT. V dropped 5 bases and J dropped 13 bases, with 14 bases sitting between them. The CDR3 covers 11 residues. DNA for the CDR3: TGTGCCAGCAGTTTAGGGACGGAAGGGTACTTC. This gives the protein CASSLGTEGYF.

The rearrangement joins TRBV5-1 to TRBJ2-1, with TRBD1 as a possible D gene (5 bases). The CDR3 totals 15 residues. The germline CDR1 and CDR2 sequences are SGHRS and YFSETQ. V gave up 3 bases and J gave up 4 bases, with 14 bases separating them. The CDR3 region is CASSSLGQLYNEQFF. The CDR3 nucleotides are TGCGCCAGCAGCTCCCTGGGGCAGCTGTACAATGAGCAGTTCTTC.

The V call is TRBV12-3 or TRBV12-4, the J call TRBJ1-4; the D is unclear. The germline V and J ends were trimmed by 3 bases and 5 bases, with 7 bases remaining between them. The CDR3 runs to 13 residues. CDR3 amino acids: CASSFRLNEKLFF. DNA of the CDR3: TGTGCCAGCAGTTTTCGGCTCAATGAAAAACTGTTTTTT.

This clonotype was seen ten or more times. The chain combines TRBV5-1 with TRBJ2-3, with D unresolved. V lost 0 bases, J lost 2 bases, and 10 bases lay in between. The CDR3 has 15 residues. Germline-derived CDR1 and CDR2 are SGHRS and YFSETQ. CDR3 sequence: CASSLDSPSTDTQYF. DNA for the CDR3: TGCGCCAGCAGCTTGGACAGTCCCTCCACAGATACGCAGTATTTT.

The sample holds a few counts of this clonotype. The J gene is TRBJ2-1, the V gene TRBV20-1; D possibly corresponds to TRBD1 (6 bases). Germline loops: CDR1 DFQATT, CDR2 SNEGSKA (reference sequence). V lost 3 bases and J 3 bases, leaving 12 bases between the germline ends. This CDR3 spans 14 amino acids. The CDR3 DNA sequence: TGCAGTGCTAGGACAGGAGGAGGCTACAATGAGCAGTTCTTC. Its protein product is CSARTGGGYNEQFF.

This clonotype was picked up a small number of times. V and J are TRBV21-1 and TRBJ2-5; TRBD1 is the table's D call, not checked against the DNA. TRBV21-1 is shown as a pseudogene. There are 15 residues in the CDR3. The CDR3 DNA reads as TGTGCCAGCAGCAAGGGACAGGAGAGACAAGAGACCCAGTACTTC. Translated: CASSKGQERQETQYF.

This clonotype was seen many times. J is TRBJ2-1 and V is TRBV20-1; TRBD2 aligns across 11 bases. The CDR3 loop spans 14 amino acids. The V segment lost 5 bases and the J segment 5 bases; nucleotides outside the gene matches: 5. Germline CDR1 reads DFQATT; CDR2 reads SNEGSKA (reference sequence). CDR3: CSAALAGGHNEQFF. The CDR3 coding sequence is TGCAGTGCTGCCCTAGCGGGGGGTCACAATGAGCAGTTCTTC.

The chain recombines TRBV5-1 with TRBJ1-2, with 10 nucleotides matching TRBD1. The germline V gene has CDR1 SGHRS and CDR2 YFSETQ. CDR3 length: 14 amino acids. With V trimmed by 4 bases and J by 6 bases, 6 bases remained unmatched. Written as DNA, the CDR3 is TGCGCCAGCAGCCCCGGGACAGGGGCCGATGGCTACACCTTC. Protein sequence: CASSPGTGADGYTF. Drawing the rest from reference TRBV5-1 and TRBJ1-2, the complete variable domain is KAGVTQTPRYLIKTRGQQVTLSCSPISGHRSVSWYQQTPGQGLQFLFEYFSETQRNKGNFPGRFSGRQFSNSRSEMNVSTLELGDSALYLCASSPGTGADGYTFGSGTRLTVV.

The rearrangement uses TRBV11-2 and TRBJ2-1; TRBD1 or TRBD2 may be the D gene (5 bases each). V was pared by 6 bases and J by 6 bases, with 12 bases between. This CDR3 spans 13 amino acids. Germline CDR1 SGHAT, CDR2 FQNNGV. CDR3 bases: TGTGCCAGCAGTCGTCCGGGGACCAATGAGCAGTTCTTC. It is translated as CASSRPGTNEQFF.